Presented here are 18 T cell receptor beta chains from one specimen sequenced in a study of tumor-infiltrating lymphocytes in primary liver carcinoma. Unsorted whole blood supplied the blood RNA, and germline DNA was isolated too. The researchers produced TCR beta cDNA from 450 to 600 ng total RNA with a constant-region primer. Three rounds of nested multiplex PCR with slightly modified ARM-PCR produced TCR beta libraries. A C-beta reverse primer and TRBV1-TRBV30 forward primers served in each of the first two PCR rounds, at 10 cycles apiece. One entry per CDR3 protein, called by TCRdb with MiXCR from the multiplex PCR reads. The table lists about 200,000 distinct CDR3 sequences, less than 75% of them singletons. Input material: peripheral blood. The origin of the receptors is a woman aged 60-75 years with primary liver carcinoma and hepatitis B virus infection.

J is TRBJ2-1 and V is TRBV12-5, with 7 nucleotides matching TRBD2. Germline values: CDR1 LGHNT, CDR2 FRNRAP. Trimming removed 1 base from V and 0 bases from J; junction bases left unmatched: 6. CDR3 size: 17 residues. CDR3 DNA sequence: TGTGCTAGTGGTTTGGCCTCGGGGGGTTTCTCCTACAATGAGCAGTTCTTC. It codes for CASGLASGGFSYNEQFF. The full variable domain, its missing parts supplied by reference TRBV12-5 and TRBJ2-1, is DARVTQTPRHKVTEMGQEVTMRCQPILGHNTVFWYRQTMMQGLELLAYFRNRAPLDDSGMPKDRFSAEMPDATLATLKIQPSEPRDSAVYFCASGLASGGFSYNEQFFGPGTRLTVL.

This clonotype has at least ten counts. V and J are TRBV11-2 and TRBJ1-2; possibly TRBD1 for D (5 bases). This CDR3 is built from 14 residues. Per the germline V gene, CDR1 is SGHAT and CDR2 is FQNNGV. V lost 8 bases and J lost 4, with 17 bases in between. The CDR3 loop reads CASRRGGSSYGYTF. For the CDR3, the DNA is TGTGCCAGCCGCCGGGGCGGGAGCTCCTATGGCTACACCTTC.

There are many counts of this clonotype. J is TRBJ2-2 and V is TRBV12-3 or TRBV12-4; 11 bases agree with TRBD2. The CDR3 is 15 residues long. V gave up 5 bases and J gave up 4 bases; unmatched junction bases: 3. The CDR3 DNA follows: TGTGCCAGCAGTCGACTAGCGGGGTCCACCGGGGAGCTGTTTTTT. It is translated as CASSRLAGSTGELFF.

With regard to this clonotype: This clone may be a read error of a much larger clone one base away. The gene calls are TRBV12-3 or TRBV12-4 and TRBJ2-1; 11 bases align to TRBD2. The CDR3 spans 18 residues. The CDR3 nucleotides are TGTGCCAGCAGTTTTTGGACTAGCGGGTTTAGCTCCTTCAATGAGCAGTTCTTC. This codes for CASSFWTSGFSSFNEQFF.

Points on this clonotype: This may be a read error, as it is one base from a much larger clone. The chain combines TRBV5-1 with TRBJ2-5; D call uncertain. Per germline, CDR1 SGHRS and CDR2 YFSETQ. This CDR3 is 14 amino acids long. Trimming pared 9 bases from V and 4 bases from J, leaving 19 bases between. The CDR3 DNA reads TGCGCCAACATCAAAGACATTGGCGGAGAGACCCAGTACTTC. This encodes CANIKDIGGETQYF.

For this clonotype: Since a much larger clone is just one base distant, this may be a read error. The chain recombines TRBV5-1 with TRBJ2-3; D remains ambiguous. CDR3 length equals 14 residues. Germline V gives CDR1 SGHRS, CDR2 YFSETQ. CDR3 loop: CVSSSRPGADTQYF. CDR3 sequence (DNA): TGCGTCAGCAGCTCCCGTCCGGGCGCAGATACGCAGTATTTT.

J is TRBJ1-2 and V is TRBV12-3 or TRBV12-4; 7 bases match TRBD1. The CDR3 contains 12 residues. Unmatched junction bases numbered 6, after V lost 6 bases and J lost 8 bases. CDR3: CASRGTGAGYTF. In nucleotides, the CDR3 is TGTGCCAGCAGAGGAACAGGGGCCGGCTACACCTTC.

Comments on this clonotype: This is likely a read error, given that the CDR3 carries no conserved phenylalanine or tryptophan at its end. This chain links TRBV28 with TRBJ2-1, with a possible D match to TRBD1 (5 bases). Germline CDR1 MDHEN, CDR2 SYDVKM. This CDR3 is 12 amino acids long. CDR3 bases: TGTGCCAGTAGTTCCAGGGTCGATGAGCAGTTCTTA. Its protein product is CASSSRVDEQFL.

There are many counts of this clonotype. V is TRBV7-3 and J is TRBJ2-3; D unresolved. From germline, CDR1 is SGHTA and CDR2 FQGTGA. The V gene lost 3 bases and the J gene lost 4 bases, with 8 bases spanning the gap. This CDR3 contains 13 residues. The CDR3 protein is CASSLAKSDTQYF. The DNA of the CDR3 is TGTGCCAGCAGCTTGGCCAAATCAGATACGCAGTATTTT. The whole variable domain, remainder taken from reference TRBV7-3 and TRBJ2-3, is GAGVSQTPSNKVTEKGKYVELRCDPISGHTALYWYRQSLGQGPEFLIYFQGTGAADDSGLPNDRFFAVRPEGSVSTLKIQRTERGDSAVYLCASSLAKSDTQYFGPGTRLTVL.

This clonotype was detected only a few times. The CDR3 sequence: CASRRQGGNTEAFF. The CDR3 coding sequence is TGTGCCAGCAGACGTCAGGGCGGGAACACTGAAGCTTTCTTT. The chain links TRBV28 to TRBJ1-1, with D perhaps matching TRBD1 (5 bases). CDR1 is MDHEN and CDR2 is SYDVKM in the germline V gene. The length of the CDR3 is 14 residues. V was clipped by 6 bases and J by 1 base, with 12 bases between them.

This clonotype was counted between two and nine times. A much larger clone sits a single nucleotide away, making a read error possible. J is TRBJ2-1 and V is TRBV29-1, with D tentatively TRBD1 (6 bases). CDR3 size: 12 residues. The germline V gene encodes CDR1 SQVTM and CDR2 ANQGSEA. CDR3 protein: CSVAFRGNEQLF. In nucleotides, the CDR3 is TGCAGCGTTGCGTTCAGGGGCAATGAGCAGCTCTTC.

Comments on this clonotype: One base away lies a much larger clone, so this may be a sequencing read error. This rearrangement joins TRBV30 to TRBJ1-3; D uncertain. The CDR3 contains 14 residues. The V gene's germline CDR1 is GTSNPN and CDR2 SVGIG (reference sequence). The CDR3 DNA reads as TGTGCCTGGAGTGGGGGTGGCTCTGGAAACACCATGTATTTT. Protein: CAWSGGGSGNTMYF.

This clonotype was picked up many times. CDR3 region: CASRRTQATGELFF. CDR3 DNA: TGTGCCAGCAGGAGGACTCAGGCCACCGGGGAGCTGTTTTTT. The chain carries TRBV6-2 or TRBV6-3 and TRBJ2-2; perhaps TRBD2 as D (5 bases). The CDR3 runs 14 residues. Germline CDR1 is MNHEY and CDR2 is SVGEGT. The germline V and J ends were trimmed by 6 bases and 4 bases, with 12 bases remaining between them.

As regards this clonotype: A read error may account for a junction end that differs from germline. This CDR3 is CASTIPQGYSSGANVLSF. The CDR3 bases are TGTGCCAGCACCATTCCCCAGGGGTATAGCTCTGGGGCCAACGTCCTGAGTTTC. The V and J genes are TRBV5-5 and TRBJ2-6; a possible D gene is TRBD1 (6 bases). Germline lookup yields CDR1 SGHKS and CDR2 YYEKEE (reference sequence). CDR3 size: 18 residues.

This chain uses TRBV11-1 with TRBJ2-1; no clear D gene. CDR3 length equals 12 residues. V lost 2 bases and J lost 8, with 7 bases in between. Germline CDR1 is SGHAT and CDR2 is FQDESV (reference sequence). Here the CDR3 reads CASSLRGYEQFF. The CDR3 nucleotides read TGTGCCAGCAGCTTACGCGGCTATGAGCAGTTCTTC.

This clonotype was counted ten times or more. The chain uses TRBV6-5 and TRBJ2-3; weak D call: TRBD2 (5 bases). The CDR3 spans 14 residues. Deletions cut 3 bases from V and 6 bases from J, with 13 bases between. CDR1 and CDR2 from the germline V gene are MNHEY and SVGAGI. CDR3 amino acids: CASSYTVRVDTQYF. CDR3 bases: TGTGCCAGCAGTTATACAGTGAGGGTGGATACGCAGTATTTT.

Regarding this clonotype: Being one base from a much bigger clone, this may be a read error. No conserved phenylalanine or tryptophan is present at the end of the CDR3, so a read error is the likely explanation. The J gene is TRBJ1-5, the V gene TRBV5-1, with D uncertain. V dropped 5 bases and J dropped 7 bases, with 13 bases sitting between them. From germline, CDR1 is SGHRS and CDR2 YFSETQ. The CDR3 is made up of 13 amino acids. This chain's CDR3 is CASRREPGQPQHS. CDR3 in DNA: TGCGCCAGCAGGAGGGAGCCGGGACAGCCCCAGCATTCT.

The chain uses TRBV4-3 and TRBJ2-7; tentative D call: TRBD2 (7 bases). Germline V lookup: CDR1 LGHNA, CDR2 YSLEER. The CDR3 length is 15 residues. Deletions cut 3 bases from V and 5 bases from J, with 17 bases between. The chain's CDR3 is CASSHDRGAGDEQYF. CDR3 in DNA: TGCGCCAGCAGCCATGATAGGGGGGCGGGAGACGAGCAGTACTTC.